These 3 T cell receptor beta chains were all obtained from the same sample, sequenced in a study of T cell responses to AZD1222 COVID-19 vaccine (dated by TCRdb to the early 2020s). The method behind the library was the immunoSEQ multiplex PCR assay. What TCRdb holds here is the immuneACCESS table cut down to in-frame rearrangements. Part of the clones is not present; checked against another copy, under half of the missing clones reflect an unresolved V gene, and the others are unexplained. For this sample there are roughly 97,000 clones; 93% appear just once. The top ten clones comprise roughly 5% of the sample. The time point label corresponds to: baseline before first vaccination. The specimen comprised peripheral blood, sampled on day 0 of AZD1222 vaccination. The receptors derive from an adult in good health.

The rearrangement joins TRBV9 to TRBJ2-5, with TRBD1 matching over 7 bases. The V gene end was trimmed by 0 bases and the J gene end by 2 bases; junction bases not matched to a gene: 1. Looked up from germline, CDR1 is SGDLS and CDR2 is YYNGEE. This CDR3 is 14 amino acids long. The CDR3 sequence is CASSVGTGQETQYF. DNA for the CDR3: TGTGCCAGCAGCGTAGGGACAGGTCAAGAGACCCAGTACTTC.

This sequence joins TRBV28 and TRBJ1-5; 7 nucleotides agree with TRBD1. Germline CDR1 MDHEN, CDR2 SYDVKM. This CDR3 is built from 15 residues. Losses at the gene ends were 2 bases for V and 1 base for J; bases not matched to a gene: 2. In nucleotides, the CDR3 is TGTGCCAGCAGTTTAACGGGACAGAGCAATCAGCCCCAGCATTTT. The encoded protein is CASSLTGQSNQPQHF.

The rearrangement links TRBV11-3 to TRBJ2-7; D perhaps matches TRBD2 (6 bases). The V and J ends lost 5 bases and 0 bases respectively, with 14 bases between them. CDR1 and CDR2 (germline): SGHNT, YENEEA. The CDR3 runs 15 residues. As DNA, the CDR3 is TGTGCCAGCAGCCCCCGATCTAGCGCCTCCTACGAGCAGTACTTC. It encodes CASSPRSSASYEQYF. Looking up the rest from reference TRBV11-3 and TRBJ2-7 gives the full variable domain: EAGVVQSPRYKIIEKKQPVAFWCNPISGHNTLYWYLQNLGQGPELLIRYENEEAVDDSQLPKDRFSAERLKGVDSTLKIQPAELGDSAVYLCASSPRSSASYEQYFGPGTRLTVT.